The sequence of this T cell receptor (beta chain) was determined in a study of blood T cell repertoires in COVID-19. Whole-study context: From the United States, Italy and Spain came samples of acute and convalescent COVID-19. Sources were T cells, B-cell-depleted T cells, or PBMCs; the material itself was cDNA or gDNA.

This clone was counted a few times. There are 13 residues in the CDR3. V lost 11 bases and J 7 bases, leaving 15 bases between the germline ends. CDR1 MDHEN and CDR2 SYDVKM come from the germline V gene. As originally analysed: Nucleated cell counts were estimated from reference gene primer amplification. Some clones are missing from TCRdb's copy, which holds only in-frame ones; the method was immunoSEQ multiplex PCR. Clone size and the V and J calls come from that table; the DNA yielded D and trimming. The sample lists about 240,000 clones; around four fifths were seen once. The J gene is TRBJ1-6, the V gene TRBV28, with D maybe TRBD1 (5 bases). This clonotype originated in a woman aged 70-85 years with acute or convalescent COVID-19. Sequencing input: peripheral blood. CDR3 nucleotide sequence: TGTGCCTACAGGCCTGCATGGAATTCACCCCTCCACTTT. Its protein is CAYRPAWNSPLHF. Complete variable domain (other parts from reference TRBV28 and TRBJ1-6): DVKVTQSSRYLVKRTGEKVFLECVQDMDHENMFWYRQDPGLGLRLIYFSYDVKMKEKGDIPEGYSVSREKKERFSLILESASTNQTSMYLCAYRPAWNSPLHFGNGTRLTVT.